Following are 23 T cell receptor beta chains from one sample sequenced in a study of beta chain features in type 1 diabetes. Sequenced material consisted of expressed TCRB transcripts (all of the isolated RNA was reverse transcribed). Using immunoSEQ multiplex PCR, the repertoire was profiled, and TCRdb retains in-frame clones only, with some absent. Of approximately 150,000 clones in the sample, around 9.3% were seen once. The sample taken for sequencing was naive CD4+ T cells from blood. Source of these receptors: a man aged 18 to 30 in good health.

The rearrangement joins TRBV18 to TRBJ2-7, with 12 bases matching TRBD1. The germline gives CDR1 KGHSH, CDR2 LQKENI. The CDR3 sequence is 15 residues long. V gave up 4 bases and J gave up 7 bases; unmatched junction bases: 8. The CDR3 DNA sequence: TGTGCCAGCTCACAACCGGGACAGGGGGCATTGGAGCAGTACTTC. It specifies CASSQPGQGALEQYF.

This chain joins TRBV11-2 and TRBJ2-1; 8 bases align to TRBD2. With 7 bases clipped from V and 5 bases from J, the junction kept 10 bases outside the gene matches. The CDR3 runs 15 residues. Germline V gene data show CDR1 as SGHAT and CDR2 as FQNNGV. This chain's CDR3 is CASTPASGGNNEQFF. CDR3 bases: TGTGCCAGCACCCCCGCCAGCGGGGGAAACAATGAGCAGTTCTTC.

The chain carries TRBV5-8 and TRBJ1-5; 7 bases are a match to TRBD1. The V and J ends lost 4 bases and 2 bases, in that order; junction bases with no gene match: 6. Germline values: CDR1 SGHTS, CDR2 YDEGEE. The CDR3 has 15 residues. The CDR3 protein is CASSVTGMGNQPQHF. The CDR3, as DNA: TGTGCCAGCAGCGTGACAGGGATGGGCAATCAGCCCCAGCATTTT.

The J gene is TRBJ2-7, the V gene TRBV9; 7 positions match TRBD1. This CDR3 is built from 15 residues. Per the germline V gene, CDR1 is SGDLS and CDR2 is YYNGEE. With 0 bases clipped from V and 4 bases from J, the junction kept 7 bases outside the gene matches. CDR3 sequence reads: CASSVGGTASYEQYF. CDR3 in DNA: TGTGCCAGCAGCGTAGGAGGGACAGCCTCGTACGAGCAGTACTTC.

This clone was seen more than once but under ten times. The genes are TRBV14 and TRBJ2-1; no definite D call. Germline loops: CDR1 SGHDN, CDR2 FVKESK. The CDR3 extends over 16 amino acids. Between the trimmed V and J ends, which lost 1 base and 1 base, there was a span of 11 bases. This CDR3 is CASSQVLAASYNEQFF. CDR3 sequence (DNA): TGTGCCAGCAGCCAAGTGCTGGCGGCTTCCTACAATGAGCAGTTCTTC.

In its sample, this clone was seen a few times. The CDR3 DNA is TGTGCCAGCAGCCAAGACCCAGGGGGGTTTTCACCCCTCCACTTT. As protein: CASSQDPGGFSPLHF. The chain combines TRBV4-2 with TRBJ1-6; 7 bases fit TRBD1. V lost 0 bases to trimming and J lost 9 bases; unmatched junction nucleotides: 5. Germline values: CDR1 LGHNA, CDR2 YNFKEQ. The CDR3 is made up of 15 amino acids.

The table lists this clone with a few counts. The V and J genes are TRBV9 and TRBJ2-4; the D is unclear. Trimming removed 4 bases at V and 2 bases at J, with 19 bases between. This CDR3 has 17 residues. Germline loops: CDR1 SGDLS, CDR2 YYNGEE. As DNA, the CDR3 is TGTGCCAGCAGCCCCCAAAGAGGCGGTAGGCCCAAAAACATTCAGTACTTC. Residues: CASSPQRGGRPKNIQYF.

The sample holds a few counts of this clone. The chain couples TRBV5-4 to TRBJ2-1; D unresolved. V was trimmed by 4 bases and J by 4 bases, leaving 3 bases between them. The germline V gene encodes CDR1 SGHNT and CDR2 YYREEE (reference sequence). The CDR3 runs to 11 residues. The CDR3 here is CASSPYNEQFF. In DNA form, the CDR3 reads TGTGCCAGCAGCCCATACAATGAGCAGTTCTTC. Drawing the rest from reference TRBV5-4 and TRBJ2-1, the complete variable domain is ETGVTQSPTHLIKTRGQQVTLRCSSQSGHNTVSWYQQALGQGPQFIFQYYREEENGRGNFPPRFSGLQFPNYSSELNVNALELDDSALYLCASSPYNEQFFGPGTRLTVL.

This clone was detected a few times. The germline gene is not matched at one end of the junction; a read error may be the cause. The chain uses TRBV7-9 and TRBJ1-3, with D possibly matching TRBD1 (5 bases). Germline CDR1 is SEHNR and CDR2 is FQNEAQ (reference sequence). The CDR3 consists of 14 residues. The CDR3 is CASSLAGQGELGDF. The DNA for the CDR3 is TGTGCCAGCAGCTTAGCGGGGCAGGGTGAACTCGGCGACTTT.

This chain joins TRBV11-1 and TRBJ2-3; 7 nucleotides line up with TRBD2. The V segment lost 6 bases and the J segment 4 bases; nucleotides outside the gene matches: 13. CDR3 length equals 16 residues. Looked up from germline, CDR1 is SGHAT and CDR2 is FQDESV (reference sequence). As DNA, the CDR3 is TGTGCCAGCAGGGGGGAGGGGCCAGCATCCGCAGATACGCAGTATTTT. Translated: CASRGEGPASADTQYF.

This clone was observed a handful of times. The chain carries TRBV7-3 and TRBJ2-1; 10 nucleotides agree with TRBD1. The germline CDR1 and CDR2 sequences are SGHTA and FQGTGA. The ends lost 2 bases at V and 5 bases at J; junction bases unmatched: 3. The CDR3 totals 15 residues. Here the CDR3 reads CASSLSGQGNNEQFF. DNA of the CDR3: TGTGCCAGCAGCTTATCGGGACAGGGGAACAATGAGCAGTTCTTC.

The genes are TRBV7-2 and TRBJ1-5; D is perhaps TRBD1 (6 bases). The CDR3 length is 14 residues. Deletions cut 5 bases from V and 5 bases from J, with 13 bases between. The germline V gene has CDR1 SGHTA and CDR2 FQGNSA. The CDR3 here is CASSHRDKYQPQHF. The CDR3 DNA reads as TGTGCCAGCAGCCATAGGGACAAATATCAGCCCCAGCATTTT.

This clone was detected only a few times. The CDR3 nucleotides read TGTGCCAGCTCGCCGGACAGCCATAGCAATCAGCCCCAGCATTTT. Amino acids: CASSPDSHSNQPQHF. This chain joins TRBV18 and TRBJ1-5; D possibly corresponds to TRBD1 (6 bases). CDR1 is KGHSH, CDR2 LQKENI, per germline. This CDR3 has 15 amino acids. Trimming removed 6 bases from V and 0 bases from J, with 12 bases in between.

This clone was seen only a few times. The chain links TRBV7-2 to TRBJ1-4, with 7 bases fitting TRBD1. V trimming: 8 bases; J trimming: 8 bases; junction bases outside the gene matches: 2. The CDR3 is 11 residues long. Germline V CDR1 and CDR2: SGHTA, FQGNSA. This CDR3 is CASQGEEKLFF. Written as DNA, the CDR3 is TGTGCCAGCCAGGGGGAGGAAAAACTGTTTTTT.

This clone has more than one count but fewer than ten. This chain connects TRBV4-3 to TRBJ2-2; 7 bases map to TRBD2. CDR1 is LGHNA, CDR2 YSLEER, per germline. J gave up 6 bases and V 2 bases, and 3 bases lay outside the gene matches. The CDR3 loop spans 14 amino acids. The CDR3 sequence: CASSQHAGAGELFF. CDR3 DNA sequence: TGCGCCAGCAGCCAACATGCGGGAGCCGGGGAGCTGTTTTTT.

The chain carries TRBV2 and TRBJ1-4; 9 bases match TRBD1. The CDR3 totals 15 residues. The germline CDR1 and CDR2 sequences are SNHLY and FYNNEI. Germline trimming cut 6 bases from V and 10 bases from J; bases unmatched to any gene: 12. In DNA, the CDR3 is TGTGCCAGCAGCACCGGACAGGGGCAGTTGGGAAAACTGTTTTTT. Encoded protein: CASSTGQGQLGKLFF.

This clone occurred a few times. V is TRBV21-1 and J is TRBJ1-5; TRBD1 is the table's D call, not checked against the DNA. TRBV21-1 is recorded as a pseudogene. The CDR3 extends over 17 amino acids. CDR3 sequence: CASSKGDNGHSNQPQHF. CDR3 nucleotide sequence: TGTGCCAGCAGCAAAGGAGACAACGGACATAGCAATCAGCCCCAGCATTTT.

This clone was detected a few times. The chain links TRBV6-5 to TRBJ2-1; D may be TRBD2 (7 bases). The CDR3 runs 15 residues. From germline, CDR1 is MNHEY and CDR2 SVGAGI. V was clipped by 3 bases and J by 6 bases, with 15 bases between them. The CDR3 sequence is CASSYERGGTNEQFF. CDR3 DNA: TGTGCCAGCAGTTATGAAAGGGGGGGGACCAATGAGCAGTTCTTC.

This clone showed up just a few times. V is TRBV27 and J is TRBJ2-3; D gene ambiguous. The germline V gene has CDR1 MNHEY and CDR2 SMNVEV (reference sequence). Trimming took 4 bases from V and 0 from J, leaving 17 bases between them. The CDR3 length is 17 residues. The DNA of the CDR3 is TGTGCCAGCAGTTCAAAGACCACAGAGTCTAGCACAGATACGCAGTATTTT. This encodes CASSSKTTESSTDTQYF.

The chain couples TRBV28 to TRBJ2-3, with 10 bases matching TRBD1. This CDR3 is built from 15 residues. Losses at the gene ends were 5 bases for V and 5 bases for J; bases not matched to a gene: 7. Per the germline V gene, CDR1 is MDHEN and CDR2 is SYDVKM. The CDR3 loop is CASSGRGTGVDTQYF. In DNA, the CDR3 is TGTGCCAGCAGTGGCCGTGGGACAGGGGTAGATACGCAGTATTTT.

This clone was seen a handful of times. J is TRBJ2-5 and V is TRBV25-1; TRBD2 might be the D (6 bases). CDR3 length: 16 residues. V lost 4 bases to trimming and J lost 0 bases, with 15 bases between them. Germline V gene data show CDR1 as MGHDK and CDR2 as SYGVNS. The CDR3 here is CASSVGGRRYQETQYF. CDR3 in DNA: TGTGCCAGCAGTGTCGGGGGACGGCGGTACCAAGAGACCCAGTACTTC.

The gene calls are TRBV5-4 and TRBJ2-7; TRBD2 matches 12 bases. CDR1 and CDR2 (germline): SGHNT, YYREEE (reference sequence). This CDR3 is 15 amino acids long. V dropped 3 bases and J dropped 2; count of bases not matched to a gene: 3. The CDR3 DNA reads TGTGCCAGCAGCTGGGGACTAGCGGGCACCTACGAGCAGTACTTC. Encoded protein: CASSWGLAGTYEQYF. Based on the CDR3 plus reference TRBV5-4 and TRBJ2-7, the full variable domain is ETGVTQSPTHLIKTRGQQVTLRCSSQSGHNTVSWYQQALGQGPQFIFQYYREEENGRGNFPPRFSGLQFPNYSSELNVNALELDDSALYLCASSWGLAGTYEQYFGPGTRLTVT.

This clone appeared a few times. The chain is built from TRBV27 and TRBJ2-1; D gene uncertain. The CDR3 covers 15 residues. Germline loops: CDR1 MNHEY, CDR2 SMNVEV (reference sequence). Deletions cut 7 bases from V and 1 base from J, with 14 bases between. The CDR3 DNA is TGTGCCAGCACCCAAGCCGCGCCGTCCTACAATGAGCAGTTCTTC. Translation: CASTQAAPSYNEQFF.